The 30 T cell receptor beta chains below were found in one sample sequenced in a study of blood T cell repertoires in COVID-19 (dated by TCRdb to 2020 to 2022). The library was produced with the immunoSEQ multiplex PCR assay. TCRdb took this table from immuneACCESS and kept in-frame rearrangements with V and J called. Such tables lack part of the clones; where checked against another copy, unresolved V genes explain under half of the gap, and the rest is unexplained. The sample table holds fewer than 600,000 clones, of which 85% to 90% were seen once. Jointly, the top ten make up 1.8% of the sample. Sequenced: PBMCs or T cells enriched from blood (not recorded which). The receptors originated from a woman in her 40s who had recovered from COVID-19.

The chain recombines TRBV30 with TRBJ2-3; a weak D match, TRBD2 (6 bases). The germline V gene encodes CDR1 GTSNPN and CDR2 SVGIG (reference sequence). The CDR3 loop spans 13 amino acids. Trimming left V 5 bases short and J 6 bases short, with 15 bases between. CDR3 protein: CAWLAEGLDTQYF. CDR3 nucleotides: TGTGCCTGGTTGGCGGAGGGGCTGGATACGCAGTATTTT. Looking up the rest from reference TRBV30 and TRBJ2-3 gives the full variable domain: SQTIHQWPATLVQPVGSPLSLECTVEGTSNPNLYWYRQAAGRGLQLLFYSVGIGQISSEVPQNLSASRPQDRQFILSSKKLLLSDSGFYLCAWLAEGLDTQYFGPGTRLTVL.

The V gene is TRBV13, the J gene TRBJ2-1; 9 bases map to TRBD2. Germline CDR1 reads PRHDT; CDR2 reads FYEKMQ (reference sequence). V lost 5 bases to trimming and J lost 7 bases; unmatched junction nucleotides: 9. The CDR3 is 15 residues long. DNA of the CDR3: TGTGCCAGCAGCCCGCGACTAGCGGCCCATAATGAGCAGTTCTTC. It is translated as CASSPRLAAHNEQFF.

V is TRBV13 and J is TRBJ2-7, with 10 bases identical to TRBD1. Germline trimming cut 6 bases from V and 4 bases from J; bases unmatched to any gene: 12. Germline V gene data show CDR1 as PRHDT and CDR2 as FYEKMQ (reference sequence). The CDR3 length is 16 residues. The CDR3 coding sequence is TGTGCCAGCAGTCCTGGACAGGGGGGGTTCTTGTACGAGCAGTACTTC. It codes for CASSPGQGGFLYEQYF.

V is TRBV6-5 and J is TRBJ1-2; D is perhaps TRBD1 (6 bases). V lost 6 bases, J lost 4 bases, and 12 bases lay in between. The CDR3 loop spans 13 amino acids. The germline V gene has CDR1 MNHEY and CDR2 SVGAGI. The CDR3 spells CASSRQVGYGYTF. CDR3 coding DNA: TGTGCCAGCAGCCGACAGGTTGGCTATGGCTACACCTTC.

This clone was found a few times. The rearrangement joins TRBV2 to TRBJ2-1; weak D call: TRBD1 (6 bases). CDR1 is SNHLY, CDR2 FYNNEI, per germline. CDR3 length: 14 residues. Trimming left V 3 bases short and J 4 bases short, with 10 bases between. CDR3 nucleotide sequence: TGTGCCAGCAGTGACGGACAGTCTTACAATGAGCAGTTCTTC. Its translation: CASSDGQSYNEQFF.

This clone was counted only a few times. The chain recombines TRBV30 with TRBJ1-6; D gene uncertain. This CDR3 has 14 amino acids. The V end was cut by 5 bases, the J end by 6 bases, with 14 bases between. CDR1 and CDR2 from the germline V gene are GTSNPN and SVGIG (reference sequence). In DNA form, the CDR3 reads TGTGCCTGGGTGGATAGGAGGAGTAATTCACCCCTCCACTTT. Protein sequence: CAWVDRRSNSPLHF.

The chain links TRBV6-5 to TRBJ2-7; D is unresolved. The J call is uncertain, as TRBJ2-1 better fits the DNA end. The CDR3 runs to 13 residues. The germline gives CDR1 MNHEY, CDR2 SVGAGI. This CDR3 reads CASMARSRHEQFF. CDR3 nucleotide sequence: TGTGCCAGCATGGCACGGTCGCGGCATGAGCAGTTCTTC.

This clone was detected a few times. The chain links TRBV6-2 or TRBV6-3 to TRBJ2-2; D not resolved. The germline V gene encodes CDR1 MNHEY and CDR2 SVGEGT. Trimming left V 0 bases short and J 6 bases short, with 11 bases between. This CDR3 has 15 amino acids. The CDR3 spells CASSYSNVGPGELFF. In DNA form, the CDR3 reads TGTGCCAGCAGTTACTCGAACGTGGGCCCCGGGGAGCTGTTTTTT.

V and J are TRBV10-3 and TRBJ1-1, with 10 nucleotides matching TRBD1. This CDR3 region has 15 residues. Germline assignment: CDR1 ENHRY and CDR2 SYGVKD. V was clipped by 6 bases and J by 5 bases; unmatched bases: 9. CDR3 region: CAISEGTGVVTEAFF. The CDR3 nucleotides are TGTGCCATCAGCGAAGGGACAGGGGTTGTTACTGAAGCTTTCTTT.

The chain recombines TRBV5-6 with TRBJ2-5; tentatively, D is TRBD2 (5 bases). Germline CDR1 SGHDT, CDR2 YYEEEE. Trimming removed 0 bases from V and 2 bases from J, with 8 bases in between. The CDR3 sequence is 14 residues long. The CDR3 region is CASSLATTQETQYF. In DNA form, the CDR3 reads TGTGCCAGCAGCTTGGCGACTACGCAAGAGACCCAGTACTTC.

The chain links TRBV11-3 to TRBJ2-2; D gene uncertain. CDR1 and CDR2 (germline): SGHNT, YENEEA. Trimming stripped 4 bases from V and 4 bases from J, with 16 bases between. This CDR3 region has 16 residues. The CDR3: CASSWLYHSGTGELFF. For the CDR3, the DNA is TGTGCCAGCAGCTGGTTGTACCACTCGGGCACCGGGGAGCTGTTTTTT.

A remark on this clone: Other DNA sequences from this sample encode an identical CDR3 as well. This chain uses TRBV12-3 or TRBV12-4 with TRBJ2-7; no clear D gene. This CDR3 contains 12 residues. Deletions cut 5 bases from V and 0 bases from J, with 5 bases between. CDR3 residues: CASSSSSYEQYF. CDR3 nucleotide sequence: TGTGCCAGCAGTAGTAGCTCCTACGAGCAGTACTTC.

This clone was found many times. The chain has TRBV19 and TRBJ2-1; the D is unclear. With 6 bases removed from V and 7 bases from J, the gap between germline ends came to 13 bases. Per the germline V gene, CDR1 is LNHDA and CDR2 is SQIVND (reference sequence). The CDR3 covers 13 residues. This CDR3 is CASSEADWNEQFF. CDR3 in DNA: TGTGCCAGTAGCGAAGCTGATTGGAATGAGCAGTTCTTC.

The rearrangement links TRBV3-1 (or the pseudogene TRBV3-2) to TRBJ2-7, with D tentatively TRBD1 (6 bases). Germline CDR1 reads LGHDT; CDR2 reads YNNKEL (reference sequence). The CDR3 has 16 residues. V lost 0 bases and J 7 bases, leaving 19 bases between the germline ends. The DNA for the CDR3 is TGTGCCAGCAGCCAAGAGGGAAGGGGGAGAGCAGGGGAGCAGTACTTC. The encoded protein is CASSQEGRGRAGEQYF.

The chain carries TRBV10-3 and TRBJ1-4; D is perhaps TRBD1 (6 bases). The CDR3 totals 15 residues. In germline, CDR1 is ENHRY, CDR2 SYGVKD. With 1 base removed from V and 5 bases from J, the gap between germline ends came to 11 bases. For the CDR3, the DNA is TGTGCCATCAGTGAGTACGGGGGGCCGAATGAAAAACTGTTTTTT. Its translation is CAISEYGGPNEKLFF.

The rearrangement joins TRBV5-6 to TRBJ1-3; possibly TRBD1 for D (5 bases). This CDR3 is 17 amino acids long. V dropped 4 bases and J dropped 0 bases, with 17 bases sitting between them. CDR1 is SGHDT, CDR2 YYEEEE, per germline. The CDR3 nucleotides are TGTGCCAGCAGCCCGCAAAACAGGCTGCTCTCTGGAAACACCATATATTTT. Translated, it gives CASSPQNRLLSGNTIYF.

CDR3 nucleotide sequence: TGTGCCAGCAGTACCCGGGACAGATCTTGGGAGCAGTTCTTC. Its translation: CASSTRDRSWEQFF. The rearrangement joins TRBV6-6 to TRBJ2-1, with 7 nucleotides matching TRBD1. The germline CDR1 and CDR2 sequences are MNHNY and SVGAGI (reference sequence). V lost 5 bases and J lost 10; bases outside the gene matches: 11. This CDR3 region has 14 residues.

The count of this clone is one. The rearrangement joins TRBV27 to TRBJ1-1; D is undetermined. The CDR3 runs to 15 residues. Trimming shortened V by 0 bases and J by 0 bases, and 8 bases separated the two germline ends. CDR1 MNHEY and CDR2 SMNVEV come from the germline V gene (reference sequence). DNA of the CDR3: TGTGCCAGCAGTTTATCTCTGGGCATGAACACTGAAGCTTTCTTT. Translating gives CASSLSLGMNTEAFF.

This rearrangement joins TRBV5-1 to TRBJ2-5, with D possibly being TRBD2 (6 bases). This CDR3 has 15 amino acids. V was trimmed by 1 base and J by 4 bases, leaving 14 bases between them. Germline V gives CDR1 SGHRS, CDR2 YFSETQ. The CDR3 nucleotides read TGCGCCAGCAGCTTGACTAGCTCCCACGGAGAGACCCAGTACTTC. Translating it yields CASSLTSSHGETQYF.

In DNA, the CDR3 is TGTGCCAGCAGCGTCGACAGGGGATTGGGTGAAAAACTGTTTTTT. This sequence encodes CASSVDRGLGEKLFF. V gene TRBV7-2 combines with J gene TRBJ1-4, with 8 bases lining up with TRBD1. The CDR3 contains 15 residues. Unmatched junction bases numbered 9, after V lost 5 bases and J lost 7 bases. The V gene's germline CDR1 is SGHTA and CDR2 FQGNSA.

This clone was detected once. The J gene is TRBJ2-5, the V gene TRBV7-2, with 8 nucleotides matching TRBD2. CDR1 SGHTA and CDR2 FQGNSA come from the germline V gene. Trimming at V came to 6 bases and at J to 4 bases, leaving 7 bases not matched to a gene. The CDR3 runs to 14 residues. In nucleotides, the CDR3 is TGTGCCAGCAGTCCGGGGGGGCGGGGAGAGACCCAGTACTTC. It codes for CASSPGGRGETQYF.

The chain recombines TRBV7-9 with TRBJ2-7; D is perhaps TRBD1 (5 bases). Germline assignment: CDR1 SEHNR and CDR2 FQNEAQ (reference sequence). CDR3 size: 13 residues. The V gene lost 0 bases and the J gene lost 5 bases, with 8 bases spanning the gap. The CDR3 nucleotides are TGTGCCAGCAGCTTAGCGGACACCGACGAGCAGTACTTC. Translation: CASSLADTDEQYF.

This chain joins TRBV7-2 and TRBJ1-6; the D is unclear. The V and J ends lost 5 bases and 8 bases respectively, with 13 bases between them. The germline gives CDR1 SGHTA, CDR2 FQGNSA. This CDR3 spans 14 amino acids. The CDR3 DNA sequence: TGTGCCAGCAGCCCATCGGGAGCAGATTCACCCCTCCACTTT. It codes for CASSPSGADSPLHF.

The V call is TRBV24-1, the J call TRBJ1-1; no clear D. Trimming cost V 7 bases and J 1 base, with 9 bases left between them. The CDR3 consists of 13 residues. Germline V gene sequence: CDR1 KGHDR, CDR2 SFDVKD. CDR3 sequence: CATSSAENTEAFF. The CDR3 nucleotides are TGTGCCACCAGCTCTGCAGAGAACACTGAAGCTTTCTTT.

The gene calls are TRBV6-5 and TRBJ2-7, with 10 bases lining up with TRBD2. CDR1 is MNHEY and CDR2 is SVGAGI in the germline V gene. The CDR3 totals 15 residues. The V and J ends lost 10 bases and 3 bases, in that order; junction bases with no gene match: 12. CDR3 sequence: CATRSTLAGNYEQYF. DNA for the CDR3: TGTGCCACTCGATCCACACTAGCGGGGAACTACGAGCAGTACTTC.

This clone was seen more than once but under ten times. The chain employs TRBV9 and TRBJ1-1; D is ambiguous. Between the trimmed V and J ends, which lost 0 bases and 3 bases, there was a span of 6 bases. Germline-derived CDR1 and CDR2 are SGDLS and YYNGEE. This CDR3 has 13 amino acids. The CDR3 region is CASSVASDTEAFF. CDR3 nucleotides: TGTGCCAGCAGCGTAGCCTCGGACACTGAAGCTTTCTTT.

This clone showed up just once. The chain carries TRBV19 and TRBJ2-4; D may be TRBD2 (6 bases). V was trimmed by 5 bases and J by 0 bases, leaving 14 bases between them. Germline V gives CDR1 LNHDA, CDR2 SQIVND (reference sequence). CDR3 length: 16 residues. The DNA for the CDR3 is TGTGCCAGTAGTTCCGGGGACTTAATAGCCAAAAACATTCAGTACTTC. Its protein is CASSSGDLIAKNIQYF.

The chain couples TRBV5-4 to TRBJ1-6; D possibly corresponds to TRBD1 (5 bases). V lost 6 bases to trimming and J lost 7 bases, with 23 bases between them. Germline CDR1 and CDR2: SGHNT and YYREEE (reference sequence). This CDR3 comprises 17 residues. The CDR3 DNA is TGTGCCAGCACCAACTCACCCCCAGGGATCCAGAATTCACCCCTCCACTTT. Amino acid sequence: CASTNSPPGIQNSPLHF.

This chain uses TRBV27 with TRBJ2-3, with a weak D call TRBD2 (5 bases). The germline V gene encodes CDR1 MNHEY and CDR2 SMNVEV (reference sequence). The V and J ends lost 6 bases and 1 base respectively, with 11 bases between them. The length of the CDR3 is 14 residues. The CDR3 spells CASRLEGGTDTQYF. CDR3 bases: TGTGCCAGCAGGCTAGAGGGTGGCACAGATACGCAGTATTTT.

V and J are TRBV11-2 and TRBJ2-1; 12 nucleotides align to TRBD2. The junction had 3 bases not matched to a gene; V was cut back by 0 bases and J by 12 bases. Germline CDR1 reads SGHAT; CDR2 reads FQNNGV. This CDR3 has 14 residues. Here the CDR3 DNA reads TGTGCCAGCAGCTTAGATCGGACTAGCGGGACGCAGTTCTTC. Its protein product is CASSLDRTSGTQFF.